A selection of T cell receptor beta chains follows, all from one sample in a study of cytomegalovirus exposure and HLA in healthy donors. The repertoire was sequenced with immunoSEQ multiplex PCR; TCRdb's copy has only in-frame clones and lacks some. Of 95,000 to 100,000 clones in the sample, about 75% are singletons; the top ten hold roughly 7%. Sample: PBMCs. These receptor sequences come from a middle-aged man in good health and CMV-seropositive. CDR3s include the opening cysteine and the closing phenylalanine or tryptophan. The D gene is left open where the match is weak. Clone size appears in some rows only: once, few, many, or a class for an expanded clone.

TRBV7-9,15,few,TRBJ2-3,TRBD2,TGTGCCAGCAGCTCTGAGCGGGAGGGCGGTGATACGCAGTATTTT,CASSSEREGGDTQYF
TRBV5-1,15,-,TRBJ1-3,-,TGCGCCAGCAGCTTGGGGCTGCCCTCTGGAAACACCATATATTTT,CASSLGLPSGNTIYF
TRBV7-2,13,-,TRBJ2-1,TRBD2,TGTGCCAGCAGCCGGACTAGGGGCAATGAGCAGTTCTTC,CASSRTRGNEQFF
TRBV13,15,-,TRBJ2-7,-,TGTGCCAGCAGCCAAGCCGGGTCCCTATCCTACGAGCAGTACTTC,CASSQAGSLSYEQYF
TRBV10-1,13,-,TRBJ2-1,TRBD1,TGCGCCAGCAGGGGACAGGGCAGCAGTGAGCAGTTCTTC,CASRGQGSSEQFF
TRBV6-5,14,-,TRBJ2-5,-,TGTGCCAGCAGTTACTATGGACAGTCAGGGACCCAGTACTTC,CASSYYGQSGTQYF
TRBV5-4,14,-,TRBJ2-3,TRBD2,TGTGCCAGCAGCGCTAGCGGGGTCACAGATACGCAGTATTTT,CASSASGVTDTQYF
TRBV4-3,20,-,TRBJ2-7,-,TGCGCCAGCAGCCAAAAGATACCCTCGTCAGCGAGGGCCACCTCCTACGAGCAGTACTTC,CASSQKIPSSARATSYEQYF
TRBV25-1,11,few,TRBJ2-2,TRBD2,TGTGCCAGCAGGCGGGAGGAGGAGCTGTTTTTT,CASRREEELFF
TRBV28,12,few,TRBJ2-1,-,TGTGCCAGCACAATCGGGGGCAATGAGCAGTTCTTC,CASTIGGNEQFF
TRBV6-5,15,-,TRBJ2-3,TRBD2,TGTGCCAGCAGTTGGGGCGGGGGGGTCACAGATACGCAGTATTTT,CASSWGGGVTDTQYF
TRBV7-2,19,-,TRBJ1-1,-,TGTGCCAGCAGCCGAGAGGCAGGGAATGCGTTCGTTGAGAACACTGAAGCTTTCTTT,CASSREAGNAFVENTEAFF
TRBV19,16,-,TRBJ1-3,-,TGTGCCAGTAGTATAGCGGGAGGGAGCTCTGGAAACACCATATATTTT,CASSIAGGSSGNTIYF
TRBV2,15,-,TRBJ2-2,-,TGTGCCAGCAGGAGAGAGGGGGCGAACACCGGGGAGCTGTTTTTT,CASRREGANTGELFF
TRBV28,16,-,TRBJ1-2,-,TGTGCCAGCAGTACCACCGGGAGAGCAACTAACTATGGCTACACCTTC,CASSTTGRATNYGYTF
TRBV15,17,-,TRBJ2-5,TRBD2,TGTGCCACCGGGCTAGCGGGGGGCCCCAAACCCAGGGAGACCCAGTACTTC,CATGLAGGPKPRETQYF
TRBV6-6,15,-,TRBJ1-2,TRBD1,TGTGCCAGCAGTACTGGGGACAGGGAGAACTATGGCTACACCTTC,CASSTGDRENYGYTF
TRBV11-2,16,few,TRBJ1-6,TRBD1,TGTGCCAGCAGCTTAGGCGGGACAGGATATAATTCACCCCTCCACTTT,CASSLGGTGYNSPLHF
TRBV7-8,16,-,TRBJ2-1,TRBD2,TGTGCCAGCAGCCCTAGTGGAAGGACCGGGAGGAATGAGCAGTTCTTC,CASSPSGRTGRNEQFF
TRBV6-5,14,-,TRBJ2-3,TRBD1,TGTGCCAGCAGTTCGGACAGGGGGACAGATACGCAGTATTTT,CASSSDRGTDTQYF
TRBV7-9,16,-,TRBJ2-3,TRBD2,TGTGCCAGCAGCTTAGGGGCTAGCGGAATCACAGATACGCAGTATTTT,CASSLGASGITDTQYF
TRBV5-1,15,-,TRBJ2-6,TRBD2,TGCGCCAGCACCCCGGGGGGGTCTGGGGCCAACGTCCTGACTTTC,CASTPGGSGANVLTF
TRBV2,14,-,TRBJ1-2,-,TGTGCCAGCAGTGTCGGGGGGGTCGCTAGAGGCTACACCTTC,CASSVGGVARGYTF
TRBV18,14,-,TRBJ2-7,TRBD1,TGTGCCAGCTCACCGGACAGGGTGGGGTACGAGCAGTACTTC,CASSPDRVGYEQYF
TRBV29-1,12,-,TRBJ2-1,-,TGCAGCGCCGAGGGAGCGTACAATGAGCAGTTCTTC,CSAEGAYNEQFF
TRBV7-9,12,-,TRBJ1-5,-,TGTGCCAGCAGCCCAATCAATCAGCCCCAGCATTTT,CASSPINQPQHF
TRBV7-2,16,few,TRBJ2-5,TRBD2,TGTGCCAGCAGCAAATTTAGCGGGAGGGCCGGGGAGACCCAGTACTTC,CASSKFSGRAGETQYF
TRBV9,15,few,TRBJ2-3,TRBD2,TGTGCCAGCAGCGAAACTAGCGGGAGGACAGATACGCAGTATTTT,CASSETSGRTDTQYF
TRBV7-9,16,-,TRBJ1-4,TRBD1,TGTGCCAGCAGCCAACAGGGGGCTGGGACTAATGAAAAACTGTTTTTT,CASSQQGAGTNEKLFF
TRBV6-5,15,-,TRBJ2-3,TRBD2,TGTGCCAGCAGTTTGGGACTAGCGGGAGCAGATACGCAGTATTTT,CASSLGLAGADTQYF
TRBV6-5,15,-,TRBJ2-7,TRBD2,TGTGCCAGTGTTTCTTCAGCGGGAATGCATTACGAGCAGTACTTC,CASVSSAGMHYEQYF
TRBV9,13,-,TRBJ2-1,-,TGTGCCAGCAGCCGTACATTGTCAGATGAGCAGTTCTTC,CASSRTLSDEQFF
TRBV7-9,16,-,TRBJ2-1,TRBD2,TGTTCCAGCAGCCCGAGGACTAGCGGGTTATCCAATGAGCAGTTCTTC,CSSSPRTSGLSNEQFF
TRBV7-2,17,-,TRBJ2-3,TRBD1,TGTGCCAGCAGCTTAGCCATAGACAGGGGGCACACAGATACGCAGTATTTT,CASSLAIDRGHTDTQYF
TRBV5-8,15,few,TRBJ1-1,-,TGTGCCAGCAGCGGTACGGGACATCTTATTACTGAAGCTTTCTTT,CASSGTGHLITEAFF
TRBV6-1,14,-,TRBJ2-2,TRBD1,TGTGCCAGCAGTTTGTCAGGGGGAACCGGGGAGCTGTTTTTT,CASSLSGGTGELFF
TRBV10-3,15,-,TRBJ2-1,TRBD1,TGTGCCATCAGTGAGAATCAGGGGGACTACAATGAGCAGTTCTTC,CAISENQGDYNEQFF
TRBV11-2,15,once,TRBJ2-7,TRBD2,TGTGCCAGCGGCCCTTCGGGGGGAAGAGCCTACGAGCAGTACTTC,CASGPSGGRAYEQYF
TRBV27,12,-,TRBJ1-5,-,TGTGCCAGCAGAAAGCAGGATCAGCCCCAGCATTTT,CASRKQDQPQHF
TRBV27,15,-,TRBJ1-1,-,TGTGCCAGCAGTTCGGACAGACTTTTGGACACTGAAGCTTTCTTT,CASSSDRLLDTEAFF
TRBV9,17,-,TRBJ2-5,-,TGTGCCAGCAGCGTAGGCGAGGGGGGGCGATTCCAAGAGACCCAGTACTTC,CASSVGEGGRFQETQYF
TRBV7-8,11,-,TRBJ2-5,-,TGTGCCAGCAGCATCCGAGAGACCCAGTACTTC,CASSIRETQYF
TRBV7-9,17,-,TRBJ2-2,-,TGTGCCAGCAGCTTCTCAACCCAGAGAAACGAACACCGGGGAGCTGTTTTT,CASSFSTQRNEHRGAVF
TRBV6-5,12,-,TRBJ2-7,-,TGTGCCAGCAGCGGGAGATCCTACGAGCAGTACTTC,CASSGRSYEQYF
TRBV2,18,-,TRBJ1-5,TRBD1,TGTGCCAGTAGTTCCGGGACAGGGGGCATGTTTAGCAATCAGCCCCAGCATTTT,CASSSGTGGMFSNQPQHF
TRBV28,16,-,TRBJ2-5,-,TGTGCCAGCAGTTTATCGGCCCGGGGGGCTAGGGAGACCCAGTACTTC,CASSLSARGARETQYF
TRBV19,15,-,TRBJ2-1,TRBD1,TGTGCCAGTAGCCAAGGGACAGCCTCCTACAATGAGCAGTTCTTC,CASSQGTASYNEQFF
TRBV29-1,11,-,TRBJ1-2,TRBD1,TGCAGCGCACAGGGGGCGTTTGGCTACACCTTC,CSAQGAFGYTF
TRBV7-2,13,-,TRBJ2-5,-,TGTGCCAGCAGCTTAGCCTTCCAAGAGACCCAGTACTTC,CASSLAFQETQYF
TRBV19,13,-,TRBJ2-7,TRBD2,TGTGCCAGTAGTATTGGGGGGGGATACGAGCAGTACTTC,CASSIGGGYEQYF
TRBV5-1,15,-,TRBJ1-4,TRBD1,TGCGCCAGCAGCCCGGCAGGGGGCATAGGTGAAAAACTGTTTTTT,CASSPAGGIGEKLFF
TRBV2,12,few,TRBJ2-3,-,TGTGCCAGCAGTTTGATTCGGGATACGCAGTATTTT,CASSLIRDTQYF
TRBV7-8,15,-,TRBJ1-2,-,TGTGCCAGCAGCCGACTACAGACGGAAAACTATGGCTACACCTTC,CASSRLQTENYGYTF
TRBV12-5,17,-,TRBJ2-1,-,TGTGCTAGTGGTTTGTCCGTGGCGGGGTTGTCCTACAATGAGCAGTTCTTC,CASGLSVAGLSYNEQFF
TRBV6-5,14,-,TRBJ2-1,-,TGTGCCAGCAGTTTCGGCAGGGGAAGCAATGAGCAGTTCTTC,CASSFGRGSNEQFF